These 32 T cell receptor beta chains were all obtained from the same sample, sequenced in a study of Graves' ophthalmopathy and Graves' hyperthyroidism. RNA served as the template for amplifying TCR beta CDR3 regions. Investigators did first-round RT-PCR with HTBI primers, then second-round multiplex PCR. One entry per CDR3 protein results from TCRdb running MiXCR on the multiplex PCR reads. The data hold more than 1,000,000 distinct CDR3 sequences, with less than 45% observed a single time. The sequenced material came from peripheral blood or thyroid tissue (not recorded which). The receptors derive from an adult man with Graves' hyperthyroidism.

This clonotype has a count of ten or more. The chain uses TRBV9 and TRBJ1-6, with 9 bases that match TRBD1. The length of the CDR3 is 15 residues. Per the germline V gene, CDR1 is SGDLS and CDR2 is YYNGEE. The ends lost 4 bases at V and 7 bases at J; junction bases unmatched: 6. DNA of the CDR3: TGTGCCAGCAGCCCGGGACAGGGTCGAAATTCACCCCTCCACTTT. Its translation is CASSPGQGRNSPLHF.

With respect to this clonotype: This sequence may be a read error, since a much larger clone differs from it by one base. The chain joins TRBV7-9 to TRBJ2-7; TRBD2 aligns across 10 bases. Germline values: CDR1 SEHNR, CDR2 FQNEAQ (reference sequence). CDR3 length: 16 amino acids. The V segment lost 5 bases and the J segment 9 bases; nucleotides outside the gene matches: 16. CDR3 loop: CASSHGSSGSPHGQYF. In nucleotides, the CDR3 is TGTGCCAGCAGCCACGGATCTAGCGGGAGCCCCCACGGGCAGTACTTC.

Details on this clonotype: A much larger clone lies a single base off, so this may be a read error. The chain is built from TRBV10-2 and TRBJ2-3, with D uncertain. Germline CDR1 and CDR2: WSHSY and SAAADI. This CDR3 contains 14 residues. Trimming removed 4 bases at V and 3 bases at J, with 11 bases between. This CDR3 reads CASSGRQKTDTQYF. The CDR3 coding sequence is TGCGCCAGCAGTGGACGGCAGAAGACAGATACGCAGTATTTT.

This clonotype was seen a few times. The CDR3 bases are TGTGCCAGCAGCTTAGTAGGGGACAGGAAAGAGACCCAGTACTTC. Its translation is CASSLVGDRKETQYF. V usage is TRBV11-2 and J usage is TRBJ2-5; TRBD1 aligns across 8 bases. In germline, CDR1 is SGHAT, CDR2 FQNNGV. With V trimmed by 1 base and J by 3 bases, 4 bases remained unmatched. This CDR3 has 15 amino acids.

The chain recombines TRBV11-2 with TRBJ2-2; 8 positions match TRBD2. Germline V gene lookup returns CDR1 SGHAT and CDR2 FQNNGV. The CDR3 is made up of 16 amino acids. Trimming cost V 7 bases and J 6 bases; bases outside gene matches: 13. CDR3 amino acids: CASKKRGPALSGELFF. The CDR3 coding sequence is TGTGCCAGCAAGAAGCGGGGGCCCGCCTTATCCGGGGAGCTGTTTTTT. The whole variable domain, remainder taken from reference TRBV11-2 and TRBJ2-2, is EAGVAQSPRYKIIEKRQSVAFWCNPISGHATLYWYQQILGQGPKLLIQFQNNGVVDDSQLPKDRFSAERLKGVDSTLKIQPAKLEDSAVYLCASKKRGPALSGELFFGEGSRLTVL.

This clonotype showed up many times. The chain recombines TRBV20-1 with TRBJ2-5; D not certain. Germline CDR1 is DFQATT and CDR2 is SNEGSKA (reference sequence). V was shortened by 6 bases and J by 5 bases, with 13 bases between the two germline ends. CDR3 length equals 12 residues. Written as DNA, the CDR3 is TGCAGTGCCCTCTCTTCGGACGAGACCCAGTACTTC. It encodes CSALSSDETQYF.

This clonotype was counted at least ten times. As DNA, the CDR3 is TGTGCCAGCACCCTTTGGGGGACAGGGGATTTTGGCTACACCTTC. Residues: CASTLWGTGDFGYTF. The chain links TRBV12-3 or TRBV12-4 to TRBJ1-2; 10 bases fit TRBD1. V was pared by 7 bases and J by 7 bases, with 12 bases of the junction left unmatched. This CDR3 has 15 residues.

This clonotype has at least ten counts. CDR3 DNA: TGTGCCAGCAGGGCCGGGACAGGGAACAGCTCTGGAAACACCATATATTTT. Its protein is CASRAGTGNSSGNTIYF. The chain employs TRBV2 and TRBJ1-3; 9 nucleotides line up with TRBD1. The CDR3 has 17 residues. The trim removed 6 bases at V and 0 bases at J, leaving 9 bases unmatched. Germline CDR1 is SNHLY and CDR2 is FYNNEI.

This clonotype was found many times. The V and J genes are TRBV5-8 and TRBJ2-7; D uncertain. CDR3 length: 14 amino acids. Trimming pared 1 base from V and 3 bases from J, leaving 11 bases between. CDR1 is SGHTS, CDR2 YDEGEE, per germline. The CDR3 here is CASSLLPEFYEQYF. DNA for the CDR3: TGTGCCAGCAGCTTGCTTCCGGAATTCTACGAGCAGTACTTC.

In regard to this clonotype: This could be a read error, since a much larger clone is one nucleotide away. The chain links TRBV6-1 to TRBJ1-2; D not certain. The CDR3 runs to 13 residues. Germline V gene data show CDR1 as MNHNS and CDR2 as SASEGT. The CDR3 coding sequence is TGTGCCTGCAGTGCGGCAGCTAGCTATGGCTACACCTTC. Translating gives CACSAAASYGYTF.

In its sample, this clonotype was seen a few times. The CDR3 loop reads CASSGSTGSSYEQYF. For the CDR3, the DNA is TGTGCCAGCAGTGGATCGACAGGGAGCTCCTACGAGCAGTACTTC. The chain joins TRBV25-1 to TRBJ2-7, with 7 bases that match TRBD1. Germline CDR1 and CDR2: MGHDK and SYGVNS. This CDR3 has 15 residues. Germline trimming cut 4 bases from V and 0 bases from J; bases unmatched to any gene: 6.

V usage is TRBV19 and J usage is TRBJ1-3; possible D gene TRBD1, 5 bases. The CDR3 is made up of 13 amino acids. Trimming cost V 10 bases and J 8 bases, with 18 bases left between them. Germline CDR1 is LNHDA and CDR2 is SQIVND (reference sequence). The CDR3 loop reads CATSRQSQDTIYF. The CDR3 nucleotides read TGTGCCACCAGTAGACAGAGCCAAGACACCATATATTTT.

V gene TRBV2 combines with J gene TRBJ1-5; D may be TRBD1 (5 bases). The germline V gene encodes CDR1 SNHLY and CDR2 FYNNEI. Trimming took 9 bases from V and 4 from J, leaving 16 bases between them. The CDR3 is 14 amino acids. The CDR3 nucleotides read TGTGCCAGAGAGGTACAGGCCGAAAATCAGCCCCAGCATTTT. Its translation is CAREVQAENQPQHF.

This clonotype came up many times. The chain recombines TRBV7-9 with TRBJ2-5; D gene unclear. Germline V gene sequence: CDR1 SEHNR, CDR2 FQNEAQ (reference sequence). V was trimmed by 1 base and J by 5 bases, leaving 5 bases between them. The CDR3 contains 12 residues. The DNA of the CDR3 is TGTGCCAGCAGCTTAGAGTATGAGACCCAGTACTTC. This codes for CASSLEYETQYF.

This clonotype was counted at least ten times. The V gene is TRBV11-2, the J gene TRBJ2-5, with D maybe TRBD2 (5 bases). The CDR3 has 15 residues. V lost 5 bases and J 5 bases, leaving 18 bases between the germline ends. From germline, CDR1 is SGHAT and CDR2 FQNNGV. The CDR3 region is CASSEGASTWETQYF. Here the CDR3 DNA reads TGTGCCAGCAGCGAAGGAGCTAGCACGTGGGAGACCCAGTACTTC.

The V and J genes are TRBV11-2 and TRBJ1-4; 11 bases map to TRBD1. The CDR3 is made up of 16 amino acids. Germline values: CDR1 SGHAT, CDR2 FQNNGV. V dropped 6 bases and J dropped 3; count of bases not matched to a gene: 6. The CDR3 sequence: CASRRTGGFPNEKLFF. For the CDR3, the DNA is TGTGCCAGCAGACGGACAGGGGGCTTTCCTAATGAAAAACTGTTTTTT.

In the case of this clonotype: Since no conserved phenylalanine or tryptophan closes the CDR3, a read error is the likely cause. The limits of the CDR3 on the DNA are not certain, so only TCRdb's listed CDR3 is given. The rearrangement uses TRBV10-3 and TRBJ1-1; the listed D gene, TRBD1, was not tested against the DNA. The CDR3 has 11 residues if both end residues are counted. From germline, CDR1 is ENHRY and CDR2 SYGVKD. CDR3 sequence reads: CAISEDVGRFY.

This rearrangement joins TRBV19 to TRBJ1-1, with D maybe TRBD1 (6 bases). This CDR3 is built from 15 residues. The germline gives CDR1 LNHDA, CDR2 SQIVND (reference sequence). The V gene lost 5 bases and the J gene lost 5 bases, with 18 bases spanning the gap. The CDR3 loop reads CASSFLQNRVTEAFF. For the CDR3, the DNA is TGTGCCAGTAGTTTTTTACAGAACAGGGTAACTGAAGCTTTCTTT.

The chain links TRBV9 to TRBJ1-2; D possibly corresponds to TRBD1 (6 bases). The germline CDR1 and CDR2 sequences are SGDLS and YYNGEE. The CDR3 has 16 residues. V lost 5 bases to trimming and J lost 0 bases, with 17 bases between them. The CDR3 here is CASRGWGGFANYGYTF. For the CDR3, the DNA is TGTGCCAGCAGGGGTTGGGGGGGCTTCGCTAACTATGGCTACACCTTC.

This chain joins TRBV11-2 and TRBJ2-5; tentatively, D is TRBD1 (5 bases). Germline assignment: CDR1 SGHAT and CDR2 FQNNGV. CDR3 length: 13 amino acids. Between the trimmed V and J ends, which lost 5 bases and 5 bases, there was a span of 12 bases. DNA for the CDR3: TGTGCCAGCAGCCCTATGGGGCCGGAGACCCAGTACTTC. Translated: CASSPMGPETQYF. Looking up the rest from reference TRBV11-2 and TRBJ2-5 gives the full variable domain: EAGVAQSPRYKIIEKRQSVAFWCNPISGHATLYWYQQILGQGPKLLIQFQNNGVVDDSQLPKDRFSAERLKGVDSTLKIQPAKLEDSAVYLCASSPMGPETQYFGPGTRLLVL.

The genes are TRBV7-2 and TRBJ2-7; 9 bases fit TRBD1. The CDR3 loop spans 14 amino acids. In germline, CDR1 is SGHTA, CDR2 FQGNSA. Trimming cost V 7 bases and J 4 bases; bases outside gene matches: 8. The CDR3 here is CASITGTGIYEQYF. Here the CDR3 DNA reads TGTGCCAGCATCACCGGGACAGGGATATACGAGCAGTACTTC.

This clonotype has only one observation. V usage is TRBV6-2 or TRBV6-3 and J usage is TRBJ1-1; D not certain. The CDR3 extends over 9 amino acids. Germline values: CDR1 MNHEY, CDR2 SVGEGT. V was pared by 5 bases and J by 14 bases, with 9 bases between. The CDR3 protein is CASSRLAFF. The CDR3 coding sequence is TGTGCCAGCAGTCGACTAGCGTTCTTT.

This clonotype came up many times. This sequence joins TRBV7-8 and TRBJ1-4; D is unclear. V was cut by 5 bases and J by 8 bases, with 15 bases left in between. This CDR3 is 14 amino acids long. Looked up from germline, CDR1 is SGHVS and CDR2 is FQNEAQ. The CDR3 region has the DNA TGTGCCAGCAGCACCCGTTTAGTATGGGAAAAACTGTTTTTT. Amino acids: CASSTRLVWEKLFF.

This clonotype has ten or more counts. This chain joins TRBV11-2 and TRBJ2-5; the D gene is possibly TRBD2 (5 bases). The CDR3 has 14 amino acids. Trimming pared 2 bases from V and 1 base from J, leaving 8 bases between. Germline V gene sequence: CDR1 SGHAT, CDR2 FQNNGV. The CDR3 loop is CASSLLGGQETQYF. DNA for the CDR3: TGTGCCAGCAGCTTACTAGGAGGCCAAGAGACCCAGTACTTC.

The CDR3 DNA follows: TGTGCCAGCAGCCGTATGGGGACAGGGGCCTACGAGCAGTACTTC. Its translation: CASSRMGTGAYEQYF. The chain uses TRBV7-9 and TRBJ2-7; 10 nucleotides match TRBD1. V was pared by 5 bases and J by 2 bases, with 6 bases of the junction left unmatched. This CDR3 contains 15 residues. CDR1 and CDR2 from the germline V gene are SEHNR and FQNEAQ (reference sequence).

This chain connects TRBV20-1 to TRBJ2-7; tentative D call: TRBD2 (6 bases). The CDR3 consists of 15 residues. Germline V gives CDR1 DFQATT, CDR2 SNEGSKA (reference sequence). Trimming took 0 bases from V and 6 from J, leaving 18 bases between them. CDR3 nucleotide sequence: TGCAGTGCTAGAGATTTCGGGAGTGCGGCGCGCGAGCAGTACTTC. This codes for CSARDFGSAAREQYF.

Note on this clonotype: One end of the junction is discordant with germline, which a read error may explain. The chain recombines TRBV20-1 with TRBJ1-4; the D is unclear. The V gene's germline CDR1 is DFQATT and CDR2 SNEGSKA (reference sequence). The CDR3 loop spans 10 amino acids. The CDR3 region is CSARGRWATF. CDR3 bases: TGCAGTGCTAGAGGGAGATGGGCCACTTTT.

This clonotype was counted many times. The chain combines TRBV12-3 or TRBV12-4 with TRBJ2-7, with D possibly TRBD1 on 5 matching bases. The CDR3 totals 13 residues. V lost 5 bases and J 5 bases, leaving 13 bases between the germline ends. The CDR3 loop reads CASSEQGLHEQYF. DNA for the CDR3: TGTGCCAGCAGTGAGCAGGGATTACACGAGCAGTACTTC.

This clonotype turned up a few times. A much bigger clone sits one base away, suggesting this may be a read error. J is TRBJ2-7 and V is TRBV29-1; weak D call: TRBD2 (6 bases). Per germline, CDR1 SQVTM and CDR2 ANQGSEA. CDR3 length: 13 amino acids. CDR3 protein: CSVTGLPNYEQCF. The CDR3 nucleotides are TGCAGCGTTACAGGACTACCTAACTACGAGCAGTGCTTC.

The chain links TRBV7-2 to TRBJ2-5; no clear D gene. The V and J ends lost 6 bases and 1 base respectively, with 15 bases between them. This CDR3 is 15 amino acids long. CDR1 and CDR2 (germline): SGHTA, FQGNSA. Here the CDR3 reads CASRRSAIGQETQYF. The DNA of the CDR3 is TGTGCCAGCAGGAGGAGCGCGATAGGCCAAGAGACCCAGTACTTC.

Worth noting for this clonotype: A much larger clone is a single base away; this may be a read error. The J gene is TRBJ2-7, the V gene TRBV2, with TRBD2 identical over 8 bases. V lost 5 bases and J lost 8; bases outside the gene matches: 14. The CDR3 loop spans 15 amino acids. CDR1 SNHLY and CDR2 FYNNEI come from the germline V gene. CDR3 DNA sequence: TGTGCCAGCAGTTCCACTAGCGGTCCCTCCCAGCAGCAGTACTTC. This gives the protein CASSSTSGPSQQQYF. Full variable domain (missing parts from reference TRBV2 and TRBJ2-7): EPEVTQTPSHQVTQMGQEVILRCVPISNHLYFYWYRQILGQKVEFLVSFYNNEISEKSEIFDDQFSVERPDGSNFTLKIRSTKLEDSAMYFCASSSTSGPSQQQYFGPGTRLTVT.

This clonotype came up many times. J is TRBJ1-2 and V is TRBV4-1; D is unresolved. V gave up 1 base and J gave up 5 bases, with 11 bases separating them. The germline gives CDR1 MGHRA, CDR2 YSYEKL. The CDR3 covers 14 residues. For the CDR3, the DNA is TGCGCCAGCAGCCAAGTATTACGCCGGTATGGCTACACCTTC. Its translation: CASSQVLRRYGYTF.